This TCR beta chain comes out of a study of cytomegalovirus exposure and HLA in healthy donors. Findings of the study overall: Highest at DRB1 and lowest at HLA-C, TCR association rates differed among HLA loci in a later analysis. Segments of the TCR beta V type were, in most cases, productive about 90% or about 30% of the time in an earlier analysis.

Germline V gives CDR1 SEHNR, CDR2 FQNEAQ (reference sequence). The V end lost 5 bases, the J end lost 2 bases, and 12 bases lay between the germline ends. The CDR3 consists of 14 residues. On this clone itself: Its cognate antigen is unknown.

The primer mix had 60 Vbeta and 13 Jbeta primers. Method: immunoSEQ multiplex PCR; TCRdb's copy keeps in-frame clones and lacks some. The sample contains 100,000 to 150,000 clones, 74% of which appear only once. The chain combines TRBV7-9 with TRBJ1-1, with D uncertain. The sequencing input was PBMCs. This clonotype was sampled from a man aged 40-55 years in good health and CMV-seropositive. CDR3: CASSAFTVNTEAFF. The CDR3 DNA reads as TGTGCCAGCAGCGCCTTTACAGTCAACACTGAAGCTTTCTTT. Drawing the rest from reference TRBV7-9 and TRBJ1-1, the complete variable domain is DTGVSQNPRHKITKRGQNVTFRCDPISEHNRLYWYRQTLGQGPEFLTYFQNEAQLEKSRLLSDRFSAERPKGSFSTLEIQRTEQGDSAMYLCASSAFTVNTEAFFGQGTRLTVV.